The clone carrying this TCR beta chain turned up a few times. Its antigen is not known. This entry is derived from a study of blood T cells in healthy people across ages. Study-wide findings and caveats: Across the age range, TCR beta diversity per million T cells fell in a roughly linear way.

Combining a sample-barcoded 5' primer with a J-beta primer mix, a second PCR ran for roughly 7 to 12 cycles. Every molecule of cDNA carried a tag from a template-switch adaptor with 12 random nucleotides. MiXCR, applied by TCRdb to the 5' RACE reads, yields one record per CDR3 protein. The table has around 1.7 million distinct CDR3 sequences, about 28% seen once. Germline V gene data show CDR1 as KGHSH and CDR2 as LQKENI. The germline V and J ends were trimmed by 4 bases and 2 bases, with 20 bases remaining between them. This CDR3 has 17 residues. Each donor supplied roughly 10 milliliters of peripheral blood.

This clonotype originated in a woman aged 25-40 years in good health. The specimen was blood. The gene calls are TRBV18 and TRBJ2-5, with D tentatively TRBD1 or TRBD2 (5 bases each). The CDR3 DNA reads as TGTGCCAGCTCACGGCCCGGGGCCGTAACCCCGCAAGAGACCCAGTACTTC. Translation: CASSRPGAVTPQETQYF.